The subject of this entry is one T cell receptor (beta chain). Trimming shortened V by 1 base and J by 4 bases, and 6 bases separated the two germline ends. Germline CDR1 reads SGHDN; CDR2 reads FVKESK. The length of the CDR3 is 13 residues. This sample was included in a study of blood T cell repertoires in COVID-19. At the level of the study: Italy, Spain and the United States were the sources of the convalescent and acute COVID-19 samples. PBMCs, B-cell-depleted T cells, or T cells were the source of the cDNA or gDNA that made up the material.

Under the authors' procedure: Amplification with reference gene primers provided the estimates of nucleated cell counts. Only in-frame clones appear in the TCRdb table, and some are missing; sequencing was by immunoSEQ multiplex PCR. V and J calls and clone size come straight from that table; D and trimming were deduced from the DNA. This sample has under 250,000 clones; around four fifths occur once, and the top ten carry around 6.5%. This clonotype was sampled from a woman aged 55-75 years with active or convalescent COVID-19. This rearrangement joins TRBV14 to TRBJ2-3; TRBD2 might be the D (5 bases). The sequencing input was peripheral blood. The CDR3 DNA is TGTGCCAGCAGCCAAGTCGGGGCAGATACGCAGTATTTT. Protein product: CASSQVGADTQYF. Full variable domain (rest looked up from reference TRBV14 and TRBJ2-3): EAGVTQFPSHSVIEKGQTVTLRCDPISGHDNLYWYRRVMGKEIKFLLHFVKESKQDESGMPNNRFLAERTGGTYSTLKVQPAELEDSGVYFCASSQVGADTQYFGPGTRLTVL.